Each of the 8 T cell receptor beta chains below was sequenced from the same sample in a study of T-cell reconstitution after alpha-beta-depleted transplantation in children. Preparation of the TCRbeta library was carried out with unique molecular identifiers. Each CDR3 protein is one row after TCRdb ran MiXCR on the PCR reads. Here the sample spans 400,000 to 500,000 distinct CDR3 sequences, approximately 11% being singletons. This sample comprised PBMCs from the stem cell graft donor, obtained from the stem cell graft. The receptors here all came from a human donor who donated a stem cell graft to a child with acute myeloid leukemia.

The table lists this clonotype with a few counts. V and J are TRBV5-1 and TRBJ1-2; D is unresolved. With 6 bases removed from V and 7 bases from J, the gap between germline ends came to 22 bases. Per germline, CDR1 SGHRS and CDR2 YFSETQ. This CDR3 spans 15 amino acids. DNA of the CDR3: TGCGCCAGCAAGGAGGTCCCCCGGGGTGACGGTGGCTACACCTTC. Translation gives CASKEVPRGDGGYTF.

This clonotype was counted many times. The chain combines TRBV5-5 with TRBJ2-1; D is unresolved. The germline V and J ends were trimmed by 3 bases and 7 bases, with 20 bases remaining between them. The CDR3 runs 16 residues. Germline V CDR1 and CDR2: SGHKS, YYEKEE (reference sequence). The CDR3 nucleotides are TGTGCCAGCAGCTCCCATGGTGCCTTGCTTCCAAATGAGCAGTTCTTC. Translating it yields CASSSHGALLPNEQFF. Drawing the rest from reference TRBV5-5 and TRBJ2-1, the complete variable domain is DAGVTQSPTHLIKTRGQQVTLRCSPISGHKSVSWYQQVLGQGPQFIFQYYEKEERGRGNFPDRFSARQFPNYSSELNVNALLLGDSALYLCASSSHGALLPNEQFFGPGTRLTVL.

This rearrangement joins TRBV7-2 to TRBJ2-2; the match to TRBD2 covers 9 bases. Germline V lookup: CDR1 SGHTA, CDR2 FQGNSA. The CDR3 covers 15 residues. The V gene end was trimmed by 6 bases and the J gene end by 4 bases; junction bases not matched to a gene: 6. CDR3 in amino acids: CASRAGGSTTGELFF. The CDR3 nucleotides are TGTGCCAGCAGGGCGGGGGGGTCGACCACCGGGGAGCTGTTTTTT. The whole variable domain, remainder taken from reference TRBV7-2 and TRBJ2-2, is GAGVSQSPSNKVTEKGKDVELRCDPISGHTALYWYRQSLGQGLEFLIYFQGNSAPDKSGLPSDRFSAERTGGSVSTLTIQRTQQEDSAVYLCASRAGGSTTGELFFGEGSRLTVL.

Many counts were recorded for this clonotype. The chain recombines TRBV6-1 with TRBJ2-5; 9 bases line up with TRBD1. The CDR3 has 15 amino acids. The V gene end was trimmed by 6 bases and the J gene end by 2 bases; junction bases not matched to a gene: 7. CDR1 MNHNS and CDR2 SASEGT come from the germline V gene. The CDR3 region is CASSPRDRAQETQYF. CDR3 DNA sequence: TGTGCCAGCAGCCCTAGGGACAGGGCACAAGAGACCCAGTACTTC.

This clonotype was observed a handful of times. V and J are TRBV19 and TRBJ2-7; D not resolved. Germline lookup yields CDR1 LNHDA and CDR2 SQIVND (reference sequence). V was shortened by 7 bases and J by 5 bases, with 12 bases between the two germline ends. The CDR3 contains 12 residues. In DNA, the CDR3 is TGTGCCAGTAATGCGAAGTCCCACGAGCAGTACTTC. Encoded protein: CASNAKSHEQYF.

This chain links TRBV27 with TRBJ2-3; 7 nucleotides align to TRBD2. The V gene's germline CDR1 is MNHEY and CDR2 SMNVEV (reference sequence). The CDR3 is 15 residues long. Trimming took 2 bases from V and 3 from J; bases not matched to a gene: 5. The CDR3: CASSLLAARTDTQYF. CDR3 DNA: TGTGCCAGCAGTTTACTAGCGGCGCGAACAGATACGCAGTATTTT.

This clonotype was detected only a few times. The V call is TRBV20-1, the J call TRBJ1-1; the D is unclear. CDR1 is DFQATT and CDR2 is SNEGSKA in the germline V gene (reference sequence). V lost 4 bases, J lost 4 bases, and 10 bases lay in between. This CDR3 is built from 12 residues. The CDR3 loop is CSANSVSTEAFF. In nucleotides, the CDR3 is TGCAGTGCTAATTCGGTGAGCACTGAAGCTTTCTTT.

The chain links TRBV6-5 to TRBJ2-4; D remains ambiguous. The CDR3 runs 15 residues. V was shortened by 0 bases and J by 2 bases, with 8 bases between the two germline ends. CDR1 and CDR2 from the germline V gene are MNHEY and SVGAGI. The CDR3 spells CASSYSNGPKNIQYF. The CDR3 nucleotides are TGTGCCAGCAGTTACTCTAACGGTCCCAAAAACATTCAGTACTTC.